This T cell receptor beta chain was sequenced for a study of T cell changes during pregnancy in multiple sclerosis. Produced via immunoSEQ multiplex PCR; TCRdb's table is partial and in-frame only. The sample lists 35,000 to 40,000 clones; under 95% were seen once. The sequence was obtained from a female donor in good health, enrolled as a control in a pregnancy study. Sample: peripheral blood, taken in the third trimester of pregnancy.

CDR3 loop: CASSLPGGAGEKLFF. In DNA, the CDR3 is TGCGCCAGCAGCCTCCCGGGTGGGGCTGGGGAAAAACTGTTTTTT. This chain joins TRBV4-1 and TRBJ1-4; D possibly corresponds to TRBD1 (5 bases). Trimming stripped 4 bases from V and 8 bases from J, with 17 bases between. The CDR3 consists of 15 residues. CDR1 is MGHRA, CDR2 YSYEKL, per germline.